The T cell receptor (beta chain) under discussion was sequenced for a study of blood T cell repertoires in COVID-19. In terms of age and location, participants ranged from roughly 18 to 90 years and lived in about two dozen US areas. Donors were grouped by their self-reported clinical history. Recovered status in Cohort 3 required two negative PCRs, clearance, or symptom resolution. The CDR3 runs 12 residues. After removal of 6 bases from V and 9 bases from J, the junction contained 4 bases not matched to a gene. Germline V lookup: CDR1 ENHRY, CDR2 SYGVKD. This clone has a count of ten or more. Authors' analysis steps: For nucleated cells, counts were estimated from reference gene primer amplification. Assay used: immunoSEQ multiplex PCR; TCRdb lists only in-frame clones, some missing. V, J and clone size were drawn from that table, and D and trimming were deduced from the DNA. This sample carries about 210,000 clones, 75% to 85% of them seen once, and the ten largest clones take about 9.3%.

The sequencing input was PBMCs or T cells enriched from blood (not recorded which). The chain combines TRBV10-3 with TRBJ2-1, with 8 nucleotides matching TRBD2. The receptor was derived from a man in his forties or fifties who had recovered from COVID-19. The CDR3, as DNA: TGTGCCATCAGCGGGGGGGCCACTGAGCAGTTCTTC. Encoded protein: CAISGGATEQFF.